The 4 T cell receptor beta chains presented below share a single source sample, sequenced in a study of persistence of HIV-infected CD4 T cells (dated by TCRdb to about 2020). Taken with the paper, the label for treatment or condition translates to: suppressive antiretroviral therapy. Cells were stimulated with anti-CD3/anti-CD28 magnetic beads as a nonspecific positive control representing the CD4+ T cell repertoire. Responding CD4+ T cells were sorted on the basis of upregulation of both CD40 ligand and CD69. Which antigens these TCRs recognize remains unknown. TCRbeta repertoires were sequenced from genomic DNA with the immunoSEQ hsTCRB assay version 4 in survey mode. Drawn from immuneACCESS, this table holds only the in-frame rearrangements with V and J called that TCRdb kept. Clones are partly lost; checked studies trace under half to an unresolved V gene and leave the rest unexplained. For this sample there are 30,000 to 45,000 clones; 87% appear just once. Clones ranked in the top ten supply roughly 1.3% of the sample.

The source was CD4+ T cells sorted from PBMCs after approximately 19-hour stimulation, collected from a patient who received antiretroviral therapy. The sample's cell subset or site label is to be understood as: CD40L+CD69+ CD4 T cells responding to anti-CD3/anti-CD28 beads, representing the overall repertoire. The origin of the receptors is an adult man with HIV who was CMV-seropositive.

The CDR3 DNA is TGTGCCAGCAGCTTGGGGAGTTCCAGGGCAGGAAACACCATATATTTT. Its protein product is CASSLGSSRAGNTIYF. The chain carries TRBV5-8 and TRBJ1-3, with D tentatively TRBD1 (5 bases). The germline V gene encodes CDR1 SGHTS and CDR2 YDEGEE. The CDR3 extends over 16 amino acids. V was pared by 0 bases and J by 4 bases, with 14 bases between.

The chain's CDR3 is CASSNRQGTLYNSPLHF. The CDR3 bases are TGTGCCAGCAGCAATCGACAGGGGACACTCTATAATTCACCCCTCCACTTT. The V and J genes are TRBV27 and TRBJ1-6; TRBD1 aligns across 8 bases. The CDR3 has 17 residues. V lost 6 bases and J lost 3; bases outside the gene matches: 10. CDR1 is MNHEY and CDR2 is SMNVEV in the germline V gene (reference sequence).

This clone was seen just once. This chain links TRBV6-4 with TRBJ2-2; tentatively, D is TRBD1 (5 bases). The CDR3 is 14 residues long. The germline gives CDR1 MRHNA, CDR2 SNTAGT. V was pared by 5 bases and J by 6 bases, with 13 bases between. As DNA, the CDR3 is TGTGCCAGCAGTCCGCAGGGTACTCCCGGGGAGCTGTTTTTT. It encodes CASSPQGTPGELFF.

This sequence joins TRBV10-1 and TRBJ1-1, with D perhaps TRBD1 (6 bases). This CDR3 region has 13 residues. V lost 11 bases to trimming and J lost 0 bases, with 13 bases between them. In germline, CDR1 is WNHNN, CDR2 SYGVQD (reference sequence). CDR3 protein: CAVRDTMNTEAFF. Written as DNA, the CDR3 is TGCGCCGTCCGGGACACGATGAACACTGAAGCTTTCTTT.